The entry that follows covers one TCR beta chain sequence. No antigen is known for it. The data belong to a study of Graves' ophthalmopathy and Graves' hyperthyroidism. Turning to the study itself: Hyperthyroidism was considered stable when no ophthalmopathy appeared within 18 months of follow-up. Study-wide points: Blood also harbored most expanded thyroid clonotypes above 0.001 frequency.

Amplified material comprised TCR beta CDR3 regions derived from RNA transcripts. First-round RT-PCR relied on HTBI primers, and a second-round multiplex PCR came next. MiXCR, applied by TCRdb to the multiplex PCR reads, yields one record per CDR3 protein. The sample lists 560,000 or so distinct CDR3 sequences, approximately 35% occurring once. In germline, CDR1 is PRHDT, CDR2 FYEKMQ (reference sequence). J gave up 3 bases and V 6 bases, and 14 bases lay outside the gene matches. The CDR3 consists of 17 residues. The source of this sequence is an adult man with Graves' hyperthyroidism. Sequenced input: peripheral blood or thyroid tissue (not recorded which). This rearrangement joins TRBV13 to TRBJ1-5, with 7 bases that match TRBD1. CDR3 region: CASRARGGLTDNQPQHF. DNA of the CDR3: TGTGCCAGCAGGGCCAGGGGGGGCCTGACAGACAATCAGCCCCAGCATTTT.